This T cell receptor beta chain was identified during a study of CD4 T cells in relation to SARS-CoV-2 and coronaviruses. Findings of the study overall: Samples before the pandemic and after infection were not matched within any donor.

CDR3 length equals 15 residues. Germline V gene lookup returns CDR1 SGHRS and CDR2 YFSETQ. Trimming at V came to 0 bases and at J to 9 bases, leaving 5 bases not matched to a gene. Unexposed donor CD4+ T cells date from about 2010-2019, before the COVID-19 pandemic. After approximately ten days of culture, CD4+ T cells were isolated. Roughly 2 million PBMCs per well were cultured with about 9.4 IU/ml IL-2. Here immunoSEQ multiplex PCR was the method, and the copy in TCRdb shows in-frame clones only, minus some. Of some 22,000 clones in the sample, approximately 72% were seen once. Note on this clone: Its target is not known.

The rearrangement joins TRBV5-1 to TRBJ2-1, with 11 bases identical to TRBD2. The sample comprised CD4+ T cells from PBMCs, cultured in vitro. The sequence was obtained from a human donor in good health. CDR3 loop: CASSLAGTSGSEQFF. CDR3 bases: TGCGCCAGCAGCTTGGCAGGTACTAGCGGGAGTGAGCAGTTCTTC.